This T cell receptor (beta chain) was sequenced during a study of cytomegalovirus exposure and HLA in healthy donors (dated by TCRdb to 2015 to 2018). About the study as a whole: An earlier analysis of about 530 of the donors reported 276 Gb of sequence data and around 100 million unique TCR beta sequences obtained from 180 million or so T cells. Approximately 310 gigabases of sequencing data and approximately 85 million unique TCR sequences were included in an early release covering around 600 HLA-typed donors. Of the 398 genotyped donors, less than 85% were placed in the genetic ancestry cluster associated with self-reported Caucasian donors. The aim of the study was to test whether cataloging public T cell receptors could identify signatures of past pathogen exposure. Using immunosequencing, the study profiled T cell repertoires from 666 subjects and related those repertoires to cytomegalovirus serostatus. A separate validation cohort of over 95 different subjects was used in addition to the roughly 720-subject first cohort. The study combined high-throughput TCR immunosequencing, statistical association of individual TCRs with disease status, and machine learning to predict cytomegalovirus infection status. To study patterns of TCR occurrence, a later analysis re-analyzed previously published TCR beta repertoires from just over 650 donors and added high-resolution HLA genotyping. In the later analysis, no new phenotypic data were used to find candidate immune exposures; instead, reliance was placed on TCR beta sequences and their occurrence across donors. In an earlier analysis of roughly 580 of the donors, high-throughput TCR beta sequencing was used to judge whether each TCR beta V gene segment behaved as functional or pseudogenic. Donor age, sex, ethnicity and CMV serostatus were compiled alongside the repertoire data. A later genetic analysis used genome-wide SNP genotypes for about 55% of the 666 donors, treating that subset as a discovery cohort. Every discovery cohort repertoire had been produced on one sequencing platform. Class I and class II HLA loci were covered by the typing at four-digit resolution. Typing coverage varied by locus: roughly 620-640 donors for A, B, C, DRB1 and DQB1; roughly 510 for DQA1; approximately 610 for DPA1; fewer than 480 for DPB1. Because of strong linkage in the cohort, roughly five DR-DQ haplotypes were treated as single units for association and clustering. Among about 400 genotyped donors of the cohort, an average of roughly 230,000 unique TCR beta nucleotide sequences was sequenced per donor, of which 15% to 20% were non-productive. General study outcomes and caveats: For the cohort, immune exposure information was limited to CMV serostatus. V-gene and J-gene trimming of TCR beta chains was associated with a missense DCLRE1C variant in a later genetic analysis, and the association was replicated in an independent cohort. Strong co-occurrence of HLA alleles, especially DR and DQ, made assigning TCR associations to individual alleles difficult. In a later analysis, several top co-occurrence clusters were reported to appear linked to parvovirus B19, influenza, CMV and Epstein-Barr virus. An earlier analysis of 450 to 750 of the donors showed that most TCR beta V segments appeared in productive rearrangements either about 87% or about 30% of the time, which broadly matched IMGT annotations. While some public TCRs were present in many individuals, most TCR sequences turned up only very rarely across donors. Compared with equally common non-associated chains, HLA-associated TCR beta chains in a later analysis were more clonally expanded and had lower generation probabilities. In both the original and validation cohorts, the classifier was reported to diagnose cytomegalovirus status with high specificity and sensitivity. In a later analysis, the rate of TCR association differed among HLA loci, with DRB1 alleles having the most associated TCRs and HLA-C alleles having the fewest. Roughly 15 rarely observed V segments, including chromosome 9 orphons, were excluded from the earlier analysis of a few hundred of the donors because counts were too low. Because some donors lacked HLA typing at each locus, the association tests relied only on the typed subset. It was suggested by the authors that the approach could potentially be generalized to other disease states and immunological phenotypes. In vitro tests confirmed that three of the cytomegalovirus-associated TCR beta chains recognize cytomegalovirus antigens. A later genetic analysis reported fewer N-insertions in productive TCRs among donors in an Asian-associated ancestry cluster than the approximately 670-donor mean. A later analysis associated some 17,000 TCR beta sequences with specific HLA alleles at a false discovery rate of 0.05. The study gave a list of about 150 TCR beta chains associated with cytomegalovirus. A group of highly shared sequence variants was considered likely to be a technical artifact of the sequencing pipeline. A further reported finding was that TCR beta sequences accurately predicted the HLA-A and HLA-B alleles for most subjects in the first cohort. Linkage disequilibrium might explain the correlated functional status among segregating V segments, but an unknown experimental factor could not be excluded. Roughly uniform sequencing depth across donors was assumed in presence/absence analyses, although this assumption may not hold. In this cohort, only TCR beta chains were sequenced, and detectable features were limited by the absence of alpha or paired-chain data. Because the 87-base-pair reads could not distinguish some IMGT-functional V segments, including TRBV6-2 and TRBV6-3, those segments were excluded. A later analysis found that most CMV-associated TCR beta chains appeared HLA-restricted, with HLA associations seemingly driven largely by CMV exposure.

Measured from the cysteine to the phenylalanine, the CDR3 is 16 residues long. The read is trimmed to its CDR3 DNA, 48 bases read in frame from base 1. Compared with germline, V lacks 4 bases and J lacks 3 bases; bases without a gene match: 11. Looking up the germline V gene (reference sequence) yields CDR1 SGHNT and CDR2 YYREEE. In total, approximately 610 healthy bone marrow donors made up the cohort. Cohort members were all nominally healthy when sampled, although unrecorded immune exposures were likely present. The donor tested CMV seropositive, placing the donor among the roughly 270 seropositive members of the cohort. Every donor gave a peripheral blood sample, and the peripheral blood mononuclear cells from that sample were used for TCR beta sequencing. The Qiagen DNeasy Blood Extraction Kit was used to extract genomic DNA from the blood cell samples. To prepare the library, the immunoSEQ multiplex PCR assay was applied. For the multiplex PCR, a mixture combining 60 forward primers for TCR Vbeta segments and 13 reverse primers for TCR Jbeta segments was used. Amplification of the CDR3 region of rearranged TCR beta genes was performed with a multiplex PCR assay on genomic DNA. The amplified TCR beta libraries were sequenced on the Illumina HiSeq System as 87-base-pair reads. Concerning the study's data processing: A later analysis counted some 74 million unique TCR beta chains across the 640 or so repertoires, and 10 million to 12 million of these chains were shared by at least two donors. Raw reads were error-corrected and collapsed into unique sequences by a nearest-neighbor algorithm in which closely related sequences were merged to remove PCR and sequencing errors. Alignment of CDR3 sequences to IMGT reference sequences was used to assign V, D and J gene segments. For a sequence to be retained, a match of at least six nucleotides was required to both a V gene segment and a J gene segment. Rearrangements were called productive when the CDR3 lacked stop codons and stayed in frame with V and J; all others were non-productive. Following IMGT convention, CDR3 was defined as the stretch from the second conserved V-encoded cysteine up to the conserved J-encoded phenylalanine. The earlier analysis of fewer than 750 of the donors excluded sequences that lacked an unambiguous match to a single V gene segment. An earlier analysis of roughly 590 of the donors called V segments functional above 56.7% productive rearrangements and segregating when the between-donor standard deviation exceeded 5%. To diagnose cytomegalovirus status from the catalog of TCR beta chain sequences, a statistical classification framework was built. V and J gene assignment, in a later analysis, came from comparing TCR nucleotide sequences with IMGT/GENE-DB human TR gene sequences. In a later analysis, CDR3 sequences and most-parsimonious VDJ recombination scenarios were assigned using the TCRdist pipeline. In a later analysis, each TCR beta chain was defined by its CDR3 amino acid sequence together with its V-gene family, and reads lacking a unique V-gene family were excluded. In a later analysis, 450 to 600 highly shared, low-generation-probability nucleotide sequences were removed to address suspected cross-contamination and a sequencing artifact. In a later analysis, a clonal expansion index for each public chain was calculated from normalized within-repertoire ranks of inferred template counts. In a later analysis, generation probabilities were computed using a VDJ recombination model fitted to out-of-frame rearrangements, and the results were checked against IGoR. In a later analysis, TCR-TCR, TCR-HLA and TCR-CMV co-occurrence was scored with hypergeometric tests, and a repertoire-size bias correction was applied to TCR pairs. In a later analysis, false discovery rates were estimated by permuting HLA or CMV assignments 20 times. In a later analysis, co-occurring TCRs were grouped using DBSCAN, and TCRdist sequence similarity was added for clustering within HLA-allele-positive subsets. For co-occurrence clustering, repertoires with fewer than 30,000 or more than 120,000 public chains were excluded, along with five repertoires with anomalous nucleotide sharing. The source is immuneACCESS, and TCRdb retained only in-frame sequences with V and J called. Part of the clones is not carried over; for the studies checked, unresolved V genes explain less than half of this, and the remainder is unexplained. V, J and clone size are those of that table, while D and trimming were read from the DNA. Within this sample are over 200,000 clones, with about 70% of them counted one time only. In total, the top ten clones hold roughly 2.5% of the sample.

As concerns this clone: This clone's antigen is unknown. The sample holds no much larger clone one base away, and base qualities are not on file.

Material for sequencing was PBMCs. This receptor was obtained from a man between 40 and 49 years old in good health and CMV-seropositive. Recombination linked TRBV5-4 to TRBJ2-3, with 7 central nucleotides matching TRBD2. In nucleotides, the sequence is TGTGCCAGCAGCCTCAACGGGGGGATCGGGACAGATACGCAGTATTTT. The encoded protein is CASSLNGGIGTDTQYF.